A selection of T cell receptor beta chains follows, all from one sample in a study of graft-versus-host responses after intestinal transplantation. TCRdb's table, derived via immunoSEQ multiplex PCR, lists solely in-frame clones and lacks some. This table holds 50,000 or so clones, more than 75% found once. The material sequenced was PBMCs, taken around 120 days after intestinal transplantation. The receptors come from a human patient who received an intestinal transplant, so some T cells may come from the graft donor. The CDR3 runs from the conserved cysteine through the conserved F or W. D genes are given only for firm matches. Some rows have no size entry. The others give once, few or many, or a class for an expanded clone.

- | TRBJ2-7 | TRBV6-5 | - | CASLADVAYEQYF | TGTGCCAGCCTCGCCGACGTCGCCTACGAGCAGTACTTC
- | TRBJ2-2 | TRBV2 | - | CASSEVLRAELFF | TGTGCCAGCAGTGAGGTTTTGCGGGCAGAGCTGTTTTTT
TRBD2 | TRBJ2-1 | TRBV5-6 | - | CASSHHRTSGRYNEQFF | TGTGCCAGCAGCCACCACCGGACTAGCGGGAGATACAATGAGCAGTTCTTC
- | TRBJ2-7 | TRBV2 | - | CASQASSYEQYF | TGTGCCAGCCAGGCTAGCTCCTACGAGCAGTACTTC
- | TRBJ2-7 | TRBV7-2 | - | CASSLEASSYEQYF | TGTGCCAGCAGCTTAGAAGCCAGCTCCTACGAGCAGTACTTC
TRBD1 | TRBJ2-7 | TRBV6-5 | - | CASSDRGEQYF | TGTGCCAGCAGTGACAGGGGCGAGCAGTACTTC
TRBD2 | TRBJ2-7 | TRBV2 | - | CASSGPSSGAYEQYF | TGTGCCAGCAGTGGTCCGTCTAGCGGGGCCTACGAGCAGTACTTC
TRBD2 | TRBJ2-1 | TRBV11-2 | - | CASSAWTSGNYNEQFF | TGTGCCAGCAGCGCTTGGACTAGCGGGAATTACAATGAGCAGTTCTTC
- | TRBJ2-3 | TRBV5-1 | once | CATADGVYGTDTQYF | TGCGCCACCGCCGATGGAGTATACGGCACAGATACGCAGTATTTT
- | TRBJ2-5 | TRBV18 | - | CASSPRSPGETQYF | TGTGCCAGCTCTCCACGAAGCCCAGGAGAGACCCAGTACTTC
- | TRBJ1-1 | TRBV19 | - | CAVERTLNTEAFF | TGTGCCGTAGAAAGGACACTGAACACTGAAGCTTTCTTT
TRBD1 | TRBJ2-7 | TRBV19 | - | CASSDRQGANYEQYF | TGTGCCAGTAGTGACCGACAGGGGGCGAACTACGAGCAGTACTTC
- | TRBJ2-2 | TRBV14 | once | CASSQNRNTGELFF | TGTGCCAGCAGCCAAAACAGGAACACCGGGGAGCTGTTTTTT
TRBD1 | TRBJ1-6 | TRBV7-2 | - | CASSPRQGIDNSPLHF | TGTGCCAGCAGCCCGCGACAGGGGATAGATAATTCACCCCTCCACTTT
TRBD1 | TRBJ1-2 | TRBV28 | - | CASSSRDRGGFRGYTF | TGTGCCAGCAGTTCCCGGGACAGGGGAGGGTTTAGGGGCTACACCTTC
TRBD1 | TRBJ1-1 | TRBV5-1 | - | CASSAALTGGTEAFF | TGCGCCAGCAGCGCAGCTTTAACAGGGGGCACTGAAGCTTTCTTT
- | TRBJ1-2 | TRBV5-4 | - | CASSPGPNYGYTF | TGTGCCAGCAGCCCTGGACCTAACTATGGCTACACCTTC
- | TRBJ1-1 | TRBV18 | - | CASSPAQLTEAFF | TGTGCCAGCTCACCAGCACAGTTAACTGAAGCTTTCTTT
- | TRBJ1-1 | TRBV6-1 | - | CASSEGGRNTEAFF | TGTGCCAGCTCGGAGGGGGGGAGGAACACTGAAGCTTTCTTT
- | TRBJ1-4 | TRBV7-2 | once | CASSLRTGEKLFF | TGTGCCAGCAGCTTACGTACTGGCGAAAAACTGTTTTTT